The 19 T cell receptor beta chains in this list originate from one sample, sequenced in a study of shared clonotypes between healthy human individuals. Produced via immunoSEQ multiplex PCR; TCRdb's table is partial and in-frame only. The top ten hold about 0.064% of the sample, which has roughly 520,000 clones, approximately 95% seen once. Sequencing used naive CD4+ T cells sorted from blood. Specified subset: CD45RA+ positively selected. The receptors come from a woman in her thirties in good health.

V and J are TRBV5-4 and TRBJ1-1; 9 bases line up with TRBD1. V dropped 3 bases and J dropped 5; count of bases not matched to a gene: 2. The germline gives CDR1 SGHNT, CDR2 YYREEE (reference sequence). The CDR3 contains 13 residues. CDR3 in amino acids: CASSYGTGTEAFF. DNA of the CDR3: TGTGCCAGCAGCTACGGGACAGGGACTGAAGCTTTCTTT.

For the CDR3, the DNA is TGTGCCAGCAGCTTGGACGCCCCGCGCTCCTACAATGAGCAGTTCTTC. The encoded protein is CASSLDAPRSYNEQFF. J is TRBJ2-1 and V is TRBV7-3, with D uncertain. Trimming pared 3 bases from V and 0 bases from J, leaving 12 bases between. CDR1 and CDR2 from the germline V gene are SGHTA and FQGTGA. The CDR3 is 16 amino acids.

The chain has TRBV28 and TRBJ2-7; D remains ambiguous. CDR1 is MDHEN and CDR2 is SYDVKM in the germline V gene. Trimming shortened V by 7 bases and J by 7 bases, and 20 bases separated the two germline ends. The CDR3 is 14 residues long. For the CDR3, the DNA is TGTGCCAGCAACACCCAGGCCACCACCGGAGAGCAGTACTTC. It is translated as CASNTQATTGEQYF.

V gene TRBV7-2 combines with J gene TRBJ1-5; weak D call: TRBD1 (6 bases). Trimming pared 5 bases from V and 5 bases from J, leaving 16 bases between. This CDR3 contains 15 residues. Germline loops: CDR1 SGHTA, CDR2 FQGNSA. As DNA, the CDR3 is TGTGCCAGCAGCACGGGATCGGGGGGCTATCAGCCCCAGCATTTT. Protein sequence: CASSTGSGGYQPQHF.

The V call is TRBV6-5, the J call TRBJ2-7; D might be TRBD1 or TRBD2, each matching 6 bases. Deletions cut 5 bases from V and 4 bases from J, with 18 bases between. The CDR3 is 15 residues long. CDR1 MNHEY and CDR2 SVGAGI come from the germline V gene. CDR3 sequence reads: CASSKRGAGDYEQYF. The CDR3 nucleotides read TGTGCCAGCAGTAAAAGGGGGGCAGGGGATTACGAGCAGTACTTC.

The J gene is TRBJ2-7, the V gene TRBV5-4, with 13 bases that match TRBD2. The CDR3 is 18 amino acids. The V gene's germline CDR1 is SGHNT and CDR2 YYREEE (reference sequence). Trimming took 0 bases from V and 2 from J; bases not matched to a gene: 8. CDR3 protein: CASSLGGTSGAPTYEQYF. The CDR3 DNA reads TGTGCCAGCAGCTTGGGGGGGACTAGCGGGGCTCCCACCTACGAGCAGTACTTC.

The V gene is TRBV7-6, the J gene TRBJ1-2; D call uncertain. The CDR3 totals 14 residues. Trimming shortened V by 5 bases and J by 4 bases, and 14 bases separated the two germline ends. In germline, CDR1 is SGHVS, CDR2 FNYEAQ. CDR3 sequence (DNA): TGTGCCAGCAGCCAAGCGGAGGTCGGCTATGGCTACACCTTC. Translation: CASSQAEVGYGYTF.

The V and J genes are TRBV28 and TRBJ2-5; D gene unclear. CDR1 MDHEN and CDR2 SYDVKM come from the germline V gene. V was trimmed by 5 bases and J by 6 bases, leaving 13 bases between them. The CDR3 is made up of 13 amino acids. The CDR3 DNA reads as TGTGCCAGCAGTGCATCAGTGGAGAAGACCCAGTACTTC. It yields the protein CASSASVEKTQYF.

The chain couples TRBV2 to TRBJ2-7; TRBD2 agrees at 10 bases. V lost 6 bases to trimming and J lost 6 bases; unmatched junction nucleotides: 11. The CDR3 runs 15 residues. Germline V CDR1 and CDR2: SNHLY, FYNNEI. CDR3 loop: CASSRASGSLPEQYF. For the CDR3, the DNA is TGTGCCAGCAGCCGCGCTAGCGGGAGTCTTCCCGAGCAGTACTTC.

The chain is built from TRBV5-1 and TRBJ2-3, with D perhaps given as TRBD1 or TRBD2 (6 bases each). This CDR3 spans 15 amino acids. The V and J ends lost 3 bases and 6 bases respectively, with 17 bases between them. From germline, CDR1 is SGHRS and CDR2 YFSETQ. The CDR3 loop reads CASSSGVARGDTQYF. DNA of the CDR3: TGCGCCAGCAGCTCGGGGGTCGCAAGGGGGGATACGCAGTATTTT. The variable domain in full, with the rest retrieved from reference TRBV5-1 and TRBJ2-3, is KAGVTQTPRYLIKTRGQQVTLSCSPISGHRSVSWYQQTPGQGLQFLFEYFSETQRNKGNFPGRFSGRQFSNSRSEMNVSTLELGDSALYLCASSSGVARGDTQYFGPGTRLTVL.

The chain uses TRBV6-1 and TRBJ1-4, with TRBD1 as a possible D gene (6 bases). Germline-derived CDR1 and CDR2 are MNHNS and SASEGT. CDR3 length: 15 amino acids. V lost 6 bases and J 4 bases, leaving 15 bases between the germline ends. The CDR3 DNA reads TGTGCCAGCAGGGGGACACTGGGGAGTAATGAAAAACTGTTTTTT. Amino acid sequence: CASRGTLGSNEKLFF.

This chain connects TRBV2 to TRBJ2-3; tentatively, D is TRBD1 (5 bases). V lost 5 bases, J lost 2 bases, and 11 bases lay in between. CDR3 length: 14 amino acids. Germline V CDR1 and CDR2: SNHLY, FYNNEI. The CDR3 protein is CASSLGLTTDTQYF. CDR3 coding DNA: TGTGCCAGCAGTTTGGGGCTTACCACAGATACGCAGTATTTT.

The CDR3 DNA reads as TGCGCCAGCAGTGAGGGGCTAGCGGAGGGGGGCTACGAGCAGTACTTC. Residues: CASSEGLAEGGYEQYF. The chain joins TRBV10-2 to TRBJ2-7, with D perhaps matching TRBD2 (7 bases). Germline lookup yields CDR1 WSHSY and CDR2 SAAADI. This CDR3 region has 16 residues. Trimming shortened V by 2 bases and J by 3 bases, and 17 bases separated the two germline ends.

The genes are TRBV7-9 and TRBJ1-1; D is uncertain. Germline V gene sequence: CDR1 SEHNR, CDR2 FQNEAQ (reference sequence). CDR3 length: 15 amino acids. Trimming took 1 base from V and 1 from J, leaving 10 bases between them. The CDR3 protein is CASSLVGGTNTEAFF. CDR3 nucleotide sequence: TGTGCCAGCAGCTTAGTAGGCGGAACGAACACTGAAGCTTTCTTT.

The J gene is TRBJ1-2, the V gene TRBV11-2; perhaps TRBD1 as D (6 bases). V gave up 2 bases and J gave up 1 base, with 8 bases separating them. Germline lookup yields CDR1 SGHAT and CDR2 FQNNGV. This CDR3 is 14 amino acids long. DNA for the CDR3: TGTGCCAGCAGCTTAACGGACAGTAACTATGGCTACACCTTC. Translating gives CASSLTDSNYGYTF.

The gene calls are TRBV9 and TRBJ2-7, with 9 nucleotides matching TRBD2. V shed 4 bases, J shed 1 base, and the junction held 6 bases outside the gene matches. The CDR3 consists of 15 residues. The V gene's germline CDR1 is SGDLS and CDR2 YYNGEE. The CDR3 region is CASSPRLADSYEQYF. In DNA form, the CDR3 reads TGTGCCAGCAGCCCCCGACTAGCGGATTCCTACGAGCAGTACTTC.

This chain uses TRBV6-6 with TRBJ2-3; TRBD2 might be the D (6 bases). The CDR3 contains 15 residues. Germline V gives CDR1 MNHNY, CDR2 SVGAGI (reference sequence). V lost 4 bases, J lost 0 bases, and 11 bases lay in between. The CDR3 bases are TGTGCCAGCAGTTCTCGGGCGGGGAGCACAGATACGCAGTATTTT. Translation gives CASSSRAGSTDTQYF.

The rearrangement uses TRBV27 and TRBJ1-1; 7 bases fit TRBD1. This CDR3 comprises 15 residues. J lost 1 base, V lost 4 bases, and 6 bases had no gene match. Germline V CDR1 and CDR2: MNHEY, SMNVEV (reference sequence). In nucleotides, the CDR3 is TGTGCCAGCAGTTCATGGACAGGCGCGAACACTGAAGCTTTCTTT. Its translation is CASSSWTGANTEAFF.

This clone was found a few times. This sequence joins TRBV7-9 and TRBJ1-1, with D possibly TRBD1 on 5 matching bases. The V end lost 2 bases, the J end lost 5 bases, and 12 bases lay between the germline ends. The CDR3 has 14 residues. CDR1 SEHNR and CDR2 FQNEAQ come from the germline V gene (reference sequence). CDR3 amino acids: CASSLMGGLTEAFF. CDR3 nucleotide sequence: TGTGCCAGCAGCTTAATGGGGGGATTGACTGAAGCTTTCTTT. Looking up the rest from reference TRBV7-9 and TRBJ1-1 gives the full variable domain: DTGVSQNPRHKITKRGQNVTFRCDPISEHNRLYWYRQTLGQGPEFLTYFQNEAQLEKSRLLSDRFSAERPKGSFSTLEIQRTEQGDSAMYLCASSLMGGLTEAFFGQGTRLTVV.